The 28 T cell receptor beta chains in this list originate from one sample, sequenced in a study of human T cells and chemical hapten exposure. MiXCR was run by TCRdb on the RACE reads, yielding one entry per CDR3 protein. The sample yields a few hundred thousand distinct CDR3 sequences, under 6.5% seen once. Time point here: patch test 2, 6 weeks after DPC sensitization. The sample's treatment: therapeutic diphenylcyclopropenone sensitization with weekly scalp DPC. Source: whole blood, taken in connection with sensitization to the hapten diphenylcyclopropenone (DPC). The origin of the receptors is a woman aged 18-29 years with alopecia areata. Some clones in this sample may be carry-over from other donors' samples.

This clonotype has just a few counts. The chain recombines TRBV23-1 with TRBJ1-1; 7 positions match TRBD1. TRBV23-1 counts as an open reading frame of uncertain function. The CDR3 extends over 13 amino acids. Trimming took 0 bases from V and 8 from J; bases not matched to a gene: 3. The CDR3 loop reads CASSQSTGFEAFF. The CDR3 DNA follows: TGCGCCAGCAGTCAATCGACAGGGTTCGAAGCTTTCTTT.

V usage is TRBV3-1 and J usage is TRBJ2-3; D not certain. CDR1 is LGHDT, CDR2 YNNKEL, per germline (reference sequence). The CDR3 has 10 amino acids. Trimming pared 8 bases from V and 4 bases from J, leaving 4 bases between. CDR3 in amino acids: CASGPDTQYF. The CDR3 DNA reads TGTGCCAGCGGTCCAGATACGCAGTATTTT.

This clonotype was detected ten times or more. V gene TRBV25-1 combines with J gene TRBJ1-1, with unresolved D. The germline V gene encodes CDR1 MGHDK and CDR2 SYGVNS. The CDR3 is 13 amino acids. Trimming left V 4 bases short and J 5 bases short, with 11 bases between. The CDR3 spells CASSVGWGTEAFF. CDR3 in DNA: TGTGCCAGCAGTGTCGGCTGGGGTACTGAAGCTTTCTTT.

This clonotype showed up just a few times. V gene TRBV12-3 or TRBV12-4 combines with J gene TRBJ2-7; 8 positions agree with TRBD2. The CDR3 consists of 15 residues. Germline trimming cut 6 bases from V and 0 bases from J; bases unmatched to any gene: 7. As DNA, the CDR3 is TGTGCCAGCAGCCTAACTAGCGGTAGCTCCTACGAGCAGTACTTC. Protein sequence: CASSLTSGSSYEQYF.

The sample holds many counts of this clonotype. This chain connects TRBV12-5 to TRBJ2-7, with 9 bases fitting TRBD1. Germline trimming cut 7 bases from V and 5 bases from J; bases unmatched to any gene: 9. Germline V gives CDR1 LGHNT, CDR2 FRNRAP. The CDR3 has 14 amino acids. The CDR3 is CASETGTGTHEQYF. The DNA for the CDR3 is TGTGCTAGTGAAACCGGGACAGGGACCCACGAGCAGTACTTC.

The sample holds a few counts of this clonotype. The CDR3, as DNA: TGTGCCAGCAGTGCCCGGGCCCTGGGGGGAGATACGCAGTATTTT. This sequence encodes CASSARALGGDTQYF. The chain employs TRBV6-4 and TRBJ2-3, with D possibly matching TRBD2 (6 bases). CDR1 and CDR2 (germline): MRHNA, SNTAGT. Trimming removed 4 bases at V and 5 bases at J, with 16 bases between. This CDR3 has 15 amino acids.

Worth noting for this clonotype: This may arise from a read error, as a much more abundant clone is one base away. The V call is TRBV24-1, the J call TRBJ1-5, with a possible D match to TRBD1 (5 bases). The CDR3 is 17 residues long. From germline, CDR1 is KGHDR and CDR2 SFDVKD. CDR3 residues: CATSAGDRSYGKQPQHF. The DNA for the CDR3 is TGTGCCACCAGCGCTGGGGACCGATCATATGGCAAACAGCCCCAGCATTTT.

This clonotype was observed a few times. This chain uses TRBV20-1 with TRBJ2-7; 12 bases map to TRBD2. CDR3 length: 17 residues. Germline V CDR1 and CDR2: DFQATT, SNEGSKA (reference sequence). The ends lost 1 base at V and 0 bases at J; junction bases unmatched: 7. The CDR3 region has the DNA TGCAGTGCTAGAGGACTAGCGGGGGCCGAGTACTCCTACGAGCAGTACTTC. Translation gives CSARGLAGAEYSYEQYF.

This clonotype was counted ten times or more. The chain has TRBV29-1 and TRBJ2-7; D is tentatively TRBD1 or TRBD2 (6 bases each). Between the trimmed V and J ends, which lost 5 bases and 2 bases, there was a span of 19 bases. This CDR3 contains 15 residues. Germline V gives CDR1 SQVTM, CDR2 ANQGSEA. CDR3 loop: CSVLGQGRLTYEQYF. In DNA, the CDR3 is TGCAGCGTTTTGGGGCAGGGGAGGCTTACCTACGAGCAGTACTTC.

On this clonotype itself: The junction and the germline gene differ at one end; a read error may be behind it. The chain carries TRBV11-2 and TRBJ1-2; the match to TRBD1 covers 7 bases. Germline V gene sequence: CDR1 SGHAT, CDR2 FQNNGV. The CDR3 length is 13 residues. The CDR3 region has the DNA TGTGCCAGCAGCTCGGACAGGAACTATGTCTACACCTTC. It translates to CASSSDRNYVYTF.

This clonotype was observed at least ten times. The chain joins TRBV11-2 to TRBJ2-3, with D unclear. V lost 6 bases and J lost 4, with 5 bases in between. Germline assignment: CDR1 SGHAT and CDR2 FQNNGV. This CDR3 comprises 11 residues. CDR3 nucleotides: TGTGCCAGCAGGTTGGCAGATACGCAGTATTTT. It encodes CASRLADTQYF.

The sample holds many counts of this clonotype. This sequence joins TRBV7-6 and TRBJ2-3, with a tentative D call TRBD1 (5 bases). V gave up 5 bases and J gave up 0 bases, with 15 bases separating them. The CDR3 loop spans 16 amino acids. Per the germline V gene, CDR1 is SGHVS and CDR2 is FNYEAQ. CDR3: CASSKDIHPSTDTQYF. The CDR3 DNA sequence: TGTGCCAGCAGCAAGGACATTCACCCGAGCACAGATACGCAGTATTTT. Combining the CDR3 with reference TRBV7-6 and TRBJ2-3 gives the whole variable domain GAGVSQSPRYKVTKRGQDVALRCDPISGHVSLYWYRQALGQGPEFLTYFNYEAQQDKSGLPNDRFSAERPEGSISTLTIQRTEQRDSAMYRCASSKDIHPSTDTQYFGPGTRLTVL.

This clonotype was counted ten times or more. The CDR3 region is CASRGQGRPEAFF. The CDR3 DNA sequence: TGTGCCAGCAGAGGACAGGGGAGACCTGAAGCTTTCTTT. The rearrangement uses TRBV6-2 or TRBV6-3 and TRBJ1-1, with 9 bases aligning to TRBD1. The ends lost 6 bases at V and 6 bases at J; junction bases unmatched: 5. The CDR3 runs to 13 residues. CDR1 is MNHEY and CDR2 is SVGEGT in the germline V gene.

J is TRBJ1-2 and V is TRBV3-1, with D unclear. This CDR3 has 16 residues. Looked up from germline, CDR1 is LGHDT and CDR2 is YNNKEL (reference sequence). V was shortened by 3 bases and J by 0 bases, with 14 bases between the two germline ends. The DNA for the CDR3 is TGTGCCAGCAGCCAGATCTTTAGTGGATCTAACTATGGCTACACCTTC. Translation: CASSQIFSGSNYGYTF.

This clonotype was detected only a few times. The CDR3 reads CASSLMRSTGELFF. Here the CDR3 DNA reads TGTGCCAGCAGTTTAATGAGGAGTACCGGGGAGCTGTTTTTT. J is TRBJ2-2 and V is TRBV27; no definite D call. V gave up 2 bases and J gave up 5 bases, with 9 bases separating them. The CDR3 runs 14 residues. Germline CDR1 MNHEY, CDR2 SMNVEV (reference sequence).

This chain uses TRBV20-1 with TRBJ2-2; D call uncertain. The germline CDR1 and CDR2 sequences are DFQATT and SNEGSKA (reference sequence). The CDR3 is 15 residues long. Deletions cut 3 bases from V and 1 base from J, with 12 bases between. CDR3 residues: CSASSRSGNTGELFF. In nucleotides, the CDR3 is TGCAGTGCTAGCAGTCGCTCAGGGAACACCGGGGAGCTGTTTTTT.

This clonotype occurred a few times. The J gene is TRBJ2-3, the V gene TRBV7-2; D unclear. CDR1 and CDR2 (germline): SGHTA, FQGNSA. V lost 7 bases to trimming and J lost 0 bases, with 11 bases between them. This CDR3 spans 14 amino acids. CDR3 in DNA: TGTGCCAGCACCCCGCCGGTCAGCACAGATACGCAGTATTTT. Amino acid sequence: CASTPPVSTDTQYF.

This clonotype was detected many times. The rearrangement links TRBV7-3 to TRBJ2-2; D uncertain. CDR1 is SGHTA, CDR2 FQGTGA, per germline. CDR3 length: 12 amino acids. The ends were cut back, 8 bases at V and 7 bases at J, with 11 bases in the middle. In DNA, the CDR3 is TGTGCCAGCGGCGGTAGAGGCGGGGAGCTGTTTTTT. Translating it yields CASGGRGGELFF.

Ten or more counts support this clonotype. The V call is TRBV6-2 or TRBV6-3, the J call TRBJ1-5; D gene ambiguous. This CDR3 comprises 17 residues. The V gene's germline CDR1 is MNHEY and CDR2 SVGEGT. V shed 0 bases and J shed 6 bases, with 18 bases lying between them. CDR3 in amino acids: CASSYSTLSTTSQPQHF. The DNA of the CDR3 is TGTGCCAGCAGTTACTCGACCCTCAGTACAACAAGTCAGCCCCAGCATTTT.

This clonotype was found a few times. This chain connects TRBV20-1 to TRBJ1-3; perhaps TRBD1 as D (6 bases). CDR1 and CDR2 from the germline V gene are DFQATT and SNEGSKA (reference sequence). CDR3 length: 13 amino acids. V lost 7 bases and J 0 bases, leaving 10 bases between the germline ends. The CDR3 protein is CSGQDRSGNTIYF. DNA for the CDR3: TGCAGTGGACAGGATCGCTCTGGAAACACCATATATTTT.

This clonotype was counted at least ten times. This sequence joins TRBV29-1 and TRBJ2-2; 8 bases are a match to TRBD1. Per germline, CDR1 SQVTM and CDR2 ANQGSEA. J was trimmed by 1 base and V by 7 bases; bases with no gene match: 8. The CDR3 is made up of 15 amino acids. The chain's CDR3 is CSGAGTGVNTGELFF. CDR3 DNA: TGCAGCGGCGCCGGGACAGGTGTGAACACCGGGGAGCTGTTTTTT.

This clonotype occurred many times. This chain joins TRBV20-1 and TRBJ2-1; 7 bases are shared with TRBD1. V dropped 6 bases and J dropped 6; count of bases not matched to a gene: 14. Germline V gene data show CDR1 as DFQATT and CDR2 as SNEGSKA (reference sequence). The CDR3 has 15 amino acids. The CDR3 region is CSAYRDSQEPNEQFF. CDR3 in DNA: TGCAGTGCCTATCGGGACAGTCAGGAACCCAATGAGCAGTTCTTC.

Details on this clonotype: This may be a read error, as it is one base from a much larger clone. This chain connects TRBV13 to TRBJ1-2; D ambiguous. Germline V gene lookup returns CDR1 PRHDT and CDR2 FYEKMQ (reference sequence). This CDR3 spans 12 amino acids. The CDR3 protein is CGSSLERTGYTF. In nucleotides, the CDR3 is TGTGGCAGCAGCTTAGAAAGGACGGGCTACACCTTC.

This clonotype showed up many times. This chain links TRBV6-5 with TRBJ2-3; 13 nucleotides match TRBD2. V shed 3 bases and J 4 bases; nucleotides not matched to a gene: 4. There are 16 residues in the CDR3. Germline CDR1 and CDR2: MNHEY and SVGAGI. The CDR3: CASSYGLAGEADTQYF. CDR3 nucleotides: TGTGCCAGCAGTTATGGACTAGCGGGGGAGGCAGATACGCAGTATTTT.

This clonotype was picked up a small number of times. The chain carries TRBV6-2 or TRBV6-3 and TRBJ1-3; D is unclear. V was trimmed by 10 bases and J by 0 bases, leaving 10 bases between them. This CDR3 contains 13 residues. From germline, CDR1 is MNHEY and CDR2 SVGEGT. The DNA for the CDR3 is TGTGCCATTGCGGGCAGCTCTGGAAACACCATATATTTT. This gives the protein CAIAGSSGNTIYF.

This clonotype was recorded at least ten times. CDR3 region: CSAREEAITEAFF. The CDR3 DNA reads TGCAGTGCTAGAGAAGAGGCTATCACTGAAGCTTTCTTT. The chain couples TRBV20-1 to TRBJ1-1; D call uncertain. CDR1 is DFQATT and CDR2 is SNEGSKA in the germline V gene (reference sequence). CDR3 length equals 13 residues. The ends were cut back, 0 bases at V and 4 bases at J, with 9 bases in the middle.

J is TRBJ2-5 and V is TRBV28; 7 nucleotides align to TRBD1. The CDR3 is made up of 16 amino acids. V lost 6 bases and J lost 0; bases outside the gene matches: 10. Looked up from germline, CDR1 is MDHEN and CDR2 is SYDVKM. The CDR3 DNA is TGTGCCAGCAGCGGGACAGCTGATCGGTACCAAGAGACCCAGTACTTC. It specifies CASSGTADRYQETQYF. The complete variable domain, with remaining parts taken from reference TRBV28 and TRBJ2-5, reads DVKVTQSSRYLVKRTGEKVFLECVQDMDHENMFWYRQDPGLGLRLIYFSYDVKMKEKGDIPEGYSVSREKKERFSLILESASTNQTSMYLCASSGTADRYQETQYFGPGTRLLVL.

This clonotype was detected a few times. The chain combines TRBV20-1 with TRBJ2-7; no clear D. The CDR3 consists of 14 residues. V dropped 3 bases and J dropped 2 bases, with 14 bases sitting between them. Germline V gene sequence: CDR1 DFQATT, CDR2 SNEGSKA (reference sequence). CDR3 nucleotide sequence: TGCAGTGCTAGGATACCGGCCCTTCCCTACGAGCAGTACTTC. As protein: CSARIPALPYEQYF.